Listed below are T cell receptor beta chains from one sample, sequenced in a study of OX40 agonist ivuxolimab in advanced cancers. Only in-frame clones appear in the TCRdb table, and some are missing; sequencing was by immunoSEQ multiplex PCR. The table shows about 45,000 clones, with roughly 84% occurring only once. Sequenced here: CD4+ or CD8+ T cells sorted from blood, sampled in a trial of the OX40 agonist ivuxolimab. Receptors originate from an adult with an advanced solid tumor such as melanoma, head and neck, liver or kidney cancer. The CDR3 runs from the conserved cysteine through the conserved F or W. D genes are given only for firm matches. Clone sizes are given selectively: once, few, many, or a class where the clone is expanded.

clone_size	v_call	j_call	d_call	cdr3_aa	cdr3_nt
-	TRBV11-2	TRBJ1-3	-	CASSPRVVDPSGNTIYF	TGTGCCAGCAGCCCCCGGGTAGTTGATCCATCTGGAAACACCATATATTTT
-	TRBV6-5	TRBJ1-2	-	CASSYSGAGTYGYTF	TGTGCCAGCAGTTACTCGGGGGCCGGTACATATGGCTACACCTTC
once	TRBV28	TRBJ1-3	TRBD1	CASSHTGTGIRVGNTIYF	TGTGCCAGCAGTCATACCGGGACAGGGATTAGGGTTGGTAACACCATATATTTT
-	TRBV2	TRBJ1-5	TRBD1	CATTGADQPQHF	TGTGCCACGACAGGGGCGGATCAGCCCCAGCATTTT
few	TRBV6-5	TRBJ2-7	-	CASTQHGAYEQYF	TGTGCCAGCACCCAACATGGGGCCTACGAGCAGTACTTC
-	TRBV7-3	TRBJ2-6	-	CASSLTSGGGANVLTF	TGTGCCAGCAGCTTAACGTCCGGGGGCGGGGCCAACGTCCTGACTTTC
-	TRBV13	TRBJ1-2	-	CASSLTTANYGYTF	TGTGCCAGCAGCTTGACGACTGCTAACTATGGCTACACCTTC
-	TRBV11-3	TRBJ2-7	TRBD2	CASSSGGDLRHF	TGTGCCAGCAGCTCGGGGGGGGACCTCCGACACTTC
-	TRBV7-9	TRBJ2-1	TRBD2	CASSFSGSPYNEQFF	TGTGCCAGCAGCTTTAGCGGGAGCCCCTACAATGAGCAGTTCTTC
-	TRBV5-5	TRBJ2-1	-	CASSLAHLNEQFF	TGTGCCAGCAGCTTGGCCCATCTCAATGAGCAGTTCTTC
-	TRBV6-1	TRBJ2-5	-	CASSGPTGHADQETQYF	TGTGCCAGCAGTGGGCCGACAGGCCACGCTGACCAAGAGACCCAGTACTTC
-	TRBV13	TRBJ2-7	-	CASSSSYEQYF	TGTGCCAGCAGCTCAAGCTACGAGCAGTACTTC
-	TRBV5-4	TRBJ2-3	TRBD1	CASSWGQGAPDTQYF	TGTGCCAGCAGCTGGGGACAGGGGGCCCCAGATACGCAGTATTTT
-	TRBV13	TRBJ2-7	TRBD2	CASERGGEEEQYF	TGTGCCAGCGAGCGGGGAGGGGAGGAAGAGCAGTACTTC
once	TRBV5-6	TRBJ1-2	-	CASSFGDLYGYTF	TGTGCCAGCAGCTTCGGGGACCTCTATGGCTACACCTTC
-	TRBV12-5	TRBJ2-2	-	CASGLPLTGNTGELFF	TGTGCTAGTGGTTTGCCCTTGACTGGGAACACCGGGGAGCTGTTTTTT
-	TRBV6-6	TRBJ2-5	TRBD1	CASRDRVPGETQYF	TGTGCCAGTCGGGACAGGGTCCCCGGAGAGACCCAGTACTTC
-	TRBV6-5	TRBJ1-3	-	CASSSLHSSGNTIYF	TGTGCCAGCAGTTCTTTACACAGCTCTGGAAACACCATATATTTT
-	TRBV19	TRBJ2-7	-	CASSFQGISEQYF	TGTGCCAGTAGTTTTCAGGGGATATCCGAGCAGTACTTC
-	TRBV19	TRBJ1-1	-	CASTRKNTEAFF	TGTGCCAGTACACGTAAGAACACTGAAGCTTTCTTT
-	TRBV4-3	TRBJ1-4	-	CASSQDERGEKLFF	TGCGCCAGCAGCCAAGACGAGAGGGGTGAAAAACTGTTTTTT
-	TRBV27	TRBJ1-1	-	CASSLSGANTEAFF	TGTGCCAGCAGTTTATCAGGGGCGAACACTGAAGCTTTCTTT
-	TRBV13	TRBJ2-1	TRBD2	CASSPRTSFPYNEQFF	TGTGCCAGCAGCCCAAGGACTAGCTTCCCCTACAATGAGCAGTTCTTC
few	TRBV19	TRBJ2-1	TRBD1	CASKTDRGFYNEQFF	TGTGCCAGTAAGACGGACAGGGGCTTCTACAATGAGCAGTTCTTC
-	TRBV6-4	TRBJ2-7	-	CASRAPWGSYEQYF	TGTGCCAGCAGGGCCCCGTGGGGCAGCTACGAGCAGTACTTC
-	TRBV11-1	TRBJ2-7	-	CASSEGGGLSVRDYEQYF	TGTGCCAGCAGCGAGGGGGGGGGACTCTCCGTGCGGGACTACGAGCAGTACTTC
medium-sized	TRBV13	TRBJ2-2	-	CASRARGDTGELFF	TGTGCCAGCAGGGCTAGAGGGGACACCGGGGAGCTGTTTTTT
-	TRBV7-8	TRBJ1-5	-	CASSLAGGFNQPQHF	TGTGCCAGCAGCTTAGCGGGGGGGTTCAATCAGCCCCAGCATTTT
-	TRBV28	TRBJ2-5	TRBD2	CASSLGTSGSKTQYF	TGTGCCAGCAGTTTAGGGACTAGCGGGTCAAAGACCCAGTACTTC
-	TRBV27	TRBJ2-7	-	CASSLAASSYEQYF	TGTGCCAGCAGTTTGGCGGCCAGCTCCTACGAGCAGTACTTC
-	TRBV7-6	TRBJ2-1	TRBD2	CASSLGVAGEQFF	TGTGCCAGCAGCTTAGGGGTAGCGGGGGAGCAGTTCTTC
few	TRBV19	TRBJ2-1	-	CASSKGSPSSYNEQFF	TGTGCCAGTAGTAAGGGCAGCCCGAGCTCCTACAATGAGCAGTTCTTC
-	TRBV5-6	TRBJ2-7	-	CASSTAYEQYF	TGTGCCAGCAGCACTGCCTACGAGCAGTACTTC
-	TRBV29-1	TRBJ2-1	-	CSAAQDYSYNEQFF	TGCAGCGCTGCACAGGACTACTCCTACAATGAGCAGTTCTTC
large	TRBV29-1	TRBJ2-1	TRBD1	CSVEDGGDRSIYNEQFF	TGCAGCGTTGAAGATGGCGGGGACAGGTCGATCTACAATGAGCAGTTCTTC
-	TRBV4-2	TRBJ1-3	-	CASSPFLTGNTIYF	TGTGCCAGCAGCCCGTTTTTAACTGGAAACACCATATATTTT
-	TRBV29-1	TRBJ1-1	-	CSVDGGGNDEAFF	TGCAGCGTCGATGGAGGGGGGAACGATGAAGCTTTCTTT
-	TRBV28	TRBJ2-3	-	CASSLWLAPTDTQYF	TGTGCCAGCAGTTTATGGCTAGCCCCCACAGATACGCAGTATTTT
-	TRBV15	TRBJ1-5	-	CATSRDQGGNQPQHF	TGTGCCACCAGCAGAGATCAAGGGGGAAATCAGCCCCAGCATTTT
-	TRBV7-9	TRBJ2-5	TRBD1	CASSLAGRGPDRETQYF	TGTGCCAGCAGCTTAGCGGGCAGGGGGCCTGATAGGGAGACCCAGTACTTC
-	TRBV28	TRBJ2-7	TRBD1	CASSLYRGRYEQYF	TGTGCCAGCAGTTTATACAGGGGGCGGTACGAGCAGTACTTC
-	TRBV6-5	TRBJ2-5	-	CASTQGRGETQYF	TGTGCCAGCACCCAGGGGAGGGGAGAGACCCAGTACTTC
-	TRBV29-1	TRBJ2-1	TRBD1	CSVRDRGYNEQFF	TGCAGCGTCAGGGACAGGGGTTACAATGAGCAGTTCTTC
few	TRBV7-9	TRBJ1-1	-	CASIGTEAFF	TGTGCCAGCATCGGGACTGAAGCTTTCTTT
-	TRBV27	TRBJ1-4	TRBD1	CASSPSAGTGNEKLFF	TGTGCCAGCAGCCCCAGCGCAGGGACAGGAAATGAAAAACTGTTTTTT
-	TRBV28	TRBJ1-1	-	CASSFGLEAFF	TGTGCCAGCAGTTTTGGTTTAGAAGCTTTCTTT
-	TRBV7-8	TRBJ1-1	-	CASSLGAGGDTEAFF	TGTGCCAGCAGCTTAGGGGCTGGGGGGGACACTGAAGCTTTCTTT
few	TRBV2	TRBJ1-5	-	CASGEGPNQPQHF	TGTGCCAGCGGGGAAGGCCCCAATCAGCCCCAGCATTTT
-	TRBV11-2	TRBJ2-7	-	CASSFGDEQYF	TGTGCCAGCAGCTTTGGTGATGAGCAGTACTTC
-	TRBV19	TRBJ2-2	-	CASSIESTGELFF	TGTGCCAGTAGTATAGAAAGCACCGGGGAGCTGTTTTTT
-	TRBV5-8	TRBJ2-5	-	CASSLGRSSQETQYF	TGTGCCAGCAGCTTAGGTAGGAGCTCCCAAGAGACCCAGTACTTC
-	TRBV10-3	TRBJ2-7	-	CAISESGGQYEQYF	TGTGCCATCAGTGAGTCGGGAGGACAGTACGAGCAGTACTTC
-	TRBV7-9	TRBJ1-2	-	CASSRRVEGYTF	TGTGCCAGCAGTCGGAGAGTGGAGGGCTACACCTTC